The rows below give T cell receptor beta chains drawn from one sample of a study of T cells in narcolepsy. Sequenced by immunoSEQ multiplex PCR; TCRdb stores in-frame clones only, minus some. The sample holds around 42,000 clones, about 91% seen once. The sequencing sample was made of CD45RA- memory CD4+ T cells from PBMCs. These TCRs come from a human donor with narcolepsy. The CDR3 runs from the conserved cysteine through the conserved F or W. The D gene is left open where the match is weak. Part of the rows lack a size; the others show once, few, many or a class for expanded clones.

d_call: NA
v_call: TRBV29-1
j_call: TRBJ2-5
clone_size: NA
cdr3_nt: TGCAGCACACAGTGGGTTATCCAAGAGACCCAGTACTTC
cdr3_aa: CSTQWVIQETQYF

d_call: NA
v_call: TRBV6-5
j_call: TRBJ1-5
clone_size: NA
cdr3_nt: TGTGCCAGCAGTTCCACTTCTGCGAGTCAGCCCCAGCATTTT
cdr3_aa: CASSSTSASQPQHF

d_call: TRBD2
v_call: TRBV6-1
j_call: TRBJ2-3
clone_size: NA
cdr3_nt: TGTGCCAGCAGTGAATTTCGGGGACTAGCGGGGGGGGTCACAGATACGCAGTATTTT
cdr3_aa: CASSEFRGLAGGVTDTQYF

d_call: TRBD1
v_call: TRBV6-5
j_call: TRBJ2-7
clone_size: NA
cdr3_nt: TGTGCCAGCAGTCCGACAGGGCTCGGCGAGCAGTACTTC
cdr3_aa: CASSPTGLGEQYF

d_call: NA
v_call: TRBV7-9
j_call: TRBJ2-3
clone_size: NA
cdr3_nt: TGTGCCTGGGGGGGGCAGGTGAACACAGATACGCAGTATTTT
cdr3_aa: CAWGGQVNTDTQYF

d_call: TRBD2
v_call: TRBV19
j_call: TRBJ2-7
clone_size: NA
cdr3_nt: TGTGCCAGTAGTACCCTAGCGGGGCTGCCTAGTGGGCAGTACTTC
cdr3_aa: CASSTLAGLPSGQYF

d_call: TRBD2
v_call: TRBV4-1
j_call: TRBJ2-1
clone_size: NA
cdr3_nt: TGCGCCAGCAGCGACAGGACGAGCGGGAGCTCCTACAATGAGCAGTTCTTC
cdr3_aa: CASSDRTSGSSYNEQFF

d_call: TRBD1
v_call: TRBV6-4
j_call: TRBJ2-3
clone_size: NA
cdr3_nt: TGTGCCAGCAGTTCTCAACAGGGGGCAGATACGCAGTATTTT
cdr3_aa: CASSSQQGADTQYF

d_call: NA
v_call: TRBV9
j_call: TRBJ2-2
clone_size: once
cdr3_nt: TGTGCCAGCGGGGACATCGGGGAGCTGTTTTTT
cdr3_aa: CASGDIGELFF

d_call: NA
v_call: TRBV5-1
j_call: TRBJ2-2
clone_size: NA
cdr3_nt: TGCGCCAGCAGCTTGATTGGGAACACCGGGGAGCTGTTTTTT
cdr3_aa: CASSLIGNTGELFF

d_call: NA
v_call: TRBV28
j_call: TRBJ2-7
clone_size: NA
cdr3_nt: TGTGCCAGCAGTCCCTCGGGACCGGCCTACGAGCAGTACTTC
cdr3_aa: CASSPSGPAYEQYF

d_call: TRBD1
v_call: TRBV28
j_call: TRBJ2-7
clone_size: NA
cdr3_nt: TGTGCCAGCGCCCCCGGGACAGGGGTCGAAGAGCAGTACTTC
cdr3_aa: CASAPGTGVEEQYF

d_call: TRBD1
v_call: TRBV4-1
j_call: TRBJ1-2
clone_size: few
cdr3_nt: TGCGCCAGCAGCCAAGTCACTACAGGGGGAAATGGCTACACCTTC
cdr3_aa: CASSQVTTGGNGYTF

d_call: NA
v_call: TRBV19
j_call: TRBJ2-3
clone_size: NA
cdr3_nt: TGTGCCAGTAGTATCGCACAGGATTACTCTCATACGCAGTATTTT
cdr3_aa: CASSIAQDYSHTQYF

d_call: NA
v_call: TRBV21-1
j_call: TRBJ1-1
clone_size: NA
cdr3_nt: TGTGCCAGGGGGGGGAAAGCTTTCTTT
cdr3_aa: CARGGKAFF

d_call: TRBD2
v_call: TRBV11-2
j_call: TRBJ2-6
clone_size: NA
cdr3_nt: TGTGCCAGCAGCCAAATGGGACTAGCGGGAGGAGGGGCCAACGTCCTGACTTTC
cdr3_aa: CASSQMGLAGGGANVLTF

d_call: TRBD1
v_call: TRBV11-3
j_call: TRBJ2-1
clone_size: NA
cdr3_nt: TGTGCCAGCAGCTTAGACCGGACAGGTTACAATGAGCAGTTCTTC
cdr3_aa: CASSLDRTGYNEQFF

d_call: NA
v_call: TRBV5-1
j_call: TRBJ1-5
clone_size: NA
cdr3_nt: TGCGCCAGCAGCTTGGACGGGAATAGCAATCAGCCCCAGCATTTT
cdr3_aa: CASSLDGNSNQPQHF

d_call: NA
v_call: TRBV5-1
j_call: TRBJ2-5
clone_size: NA
cdr3_nt: TGCGCCAGCAGCTTGGCCTTGGCGACCGAAGAGACCCAGTACTTC
cdr3_aa: CASSLALATEETQYF

d_call: NA
v_call: TRBV27
j_call: TRBJ2-7
clone_size: NA
cdr3_nt: TGTGCCAGCAGGGAGGACGAGCGACGCGAGCAGTACTTC
cdr3_aa: CASREDERREQYF